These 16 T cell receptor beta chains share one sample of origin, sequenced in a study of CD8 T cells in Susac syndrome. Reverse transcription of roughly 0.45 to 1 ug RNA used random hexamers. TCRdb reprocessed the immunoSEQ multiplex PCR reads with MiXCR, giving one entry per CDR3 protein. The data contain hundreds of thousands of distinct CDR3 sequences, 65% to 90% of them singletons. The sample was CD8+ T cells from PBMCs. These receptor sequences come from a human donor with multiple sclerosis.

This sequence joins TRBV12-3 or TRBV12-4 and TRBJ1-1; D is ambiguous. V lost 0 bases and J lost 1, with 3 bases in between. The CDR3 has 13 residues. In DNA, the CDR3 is TGTGCCAGCAGTTTAGCCCAGAACACTGAAGCTTTCTTT. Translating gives CASSLAQNTEAFF.

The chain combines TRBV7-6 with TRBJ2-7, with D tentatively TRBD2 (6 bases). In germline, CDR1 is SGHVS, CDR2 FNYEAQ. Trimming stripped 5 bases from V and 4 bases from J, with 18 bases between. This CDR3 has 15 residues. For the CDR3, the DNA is TGTGCCAGCAGCGGTTTGGGAGGACTGGGGTACGAGCAGTACTTC. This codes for CASSGLGGLGYEQYF.

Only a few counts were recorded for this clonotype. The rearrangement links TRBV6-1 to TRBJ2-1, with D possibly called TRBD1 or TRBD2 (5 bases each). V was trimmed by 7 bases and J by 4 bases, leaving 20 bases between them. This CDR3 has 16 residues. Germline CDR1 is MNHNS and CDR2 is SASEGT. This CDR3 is CASTSTGAPSYNEQFF. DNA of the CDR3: TGTGCCAGCACCTCAACCGGGGCCCCTTCTTACAATGAGCAGTTCTTC.

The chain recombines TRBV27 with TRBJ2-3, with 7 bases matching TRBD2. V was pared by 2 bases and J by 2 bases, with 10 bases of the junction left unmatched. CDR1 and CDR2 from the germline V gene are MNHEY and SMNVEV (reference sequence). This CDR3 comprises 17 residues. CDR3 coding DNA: TGTGCCAGCAGTTTAGGGGTCTGGGGAGGGGACACAGATACGCAGTATTTT. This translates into CASSLGVWGGDTDTQYF.

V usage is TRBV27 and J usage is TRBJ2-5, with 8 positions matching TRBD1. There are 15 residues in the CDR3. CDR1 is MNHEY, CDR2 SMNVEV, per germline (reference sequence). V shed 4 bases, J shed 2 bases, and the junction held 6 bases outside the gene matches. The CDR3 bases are TGTGCCAGCAGTTGGGGCAGGGGGCCGCAAGAGACCCAGTACTTC. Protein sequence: CASSWGRGPQETQYF.

The CDR3 DNA is TGTGCCAGCAGCTTCAAACCGACAGGGCCAGATACGCAGTATTTT. Protein product: CASSFKPTGPDTQYF. The V and J genes are TRBV11-2 and TRBJ2-3; 7 bases map to TRBD1. V dropped 3 bases and J dropped 4; count of bases not matched to a gene: 7. There are 15 residues in the CDR3. Germline CDR1 SGHAT, CDR2 FQNNGV.

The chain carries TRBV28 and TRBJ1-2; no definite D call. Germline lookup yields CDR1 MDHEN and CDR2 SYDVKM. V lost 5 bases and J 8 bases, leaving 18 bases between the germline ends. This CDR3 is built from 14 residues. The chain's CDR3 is CASSDRNGLVGYTF. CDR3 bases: TGTGCCAGCAGTGACCGAAACGGGCTCGTGGGCTACACCTTC.

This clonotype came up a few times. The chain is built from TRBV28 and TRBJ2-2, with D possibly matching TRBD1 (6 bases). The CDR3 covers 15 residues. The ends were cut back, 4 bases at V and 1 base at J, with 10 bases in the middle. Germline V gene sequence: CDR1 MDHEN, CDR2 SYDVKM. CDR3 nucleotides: TGTGCCAGCAGTTCCCGGACAGTGAACACCGGGGAGCTGTTTTTT. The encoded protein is CASSSRTVNTGELFF.

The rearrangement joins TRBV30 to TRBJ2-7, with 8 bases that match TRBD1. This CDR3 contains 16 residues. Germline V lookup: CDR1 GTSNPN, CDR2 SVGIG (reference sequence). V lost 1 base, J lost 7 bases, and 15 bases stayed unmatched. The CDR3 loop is CAWSGENRDRMGEQYF. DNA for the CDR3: TGTGCCTGGAGTGGGGAAAACCGGGACAGGATGGGGGAGCAGTACTTC.

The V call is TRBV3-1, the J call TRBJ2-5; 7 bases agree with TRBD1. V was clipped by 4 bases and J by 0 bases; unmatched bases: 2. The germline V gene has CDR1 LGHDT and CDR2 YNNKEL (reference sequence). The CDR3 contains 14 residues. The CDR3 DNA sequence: TGTGCCAGCAGCCCGACAGGGTACCAAGAGACCCAGTACTTC. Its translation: CASSPTGYQETQYF.

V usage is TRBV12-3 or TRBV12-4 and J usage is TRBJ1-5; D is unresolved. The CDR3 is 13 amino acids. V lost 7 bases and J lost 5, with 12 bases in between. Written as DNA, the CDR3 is TGTGCCAGCACCCGAGGACCCTATCAGCCCCAGCATTTT. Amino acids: CASTRGPYQPQHF.

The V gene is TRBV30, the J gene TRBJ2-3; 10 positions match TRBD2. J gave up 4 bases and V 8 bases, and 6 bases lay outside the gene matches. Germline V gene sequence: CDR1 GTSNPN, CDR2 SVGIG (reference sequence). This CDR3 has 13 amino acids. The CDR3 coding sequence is TGTGCCGTTAGCGGGAGGCGGGCAGATACGCAGTATTTT. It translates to CAVSGRRADTQYF.

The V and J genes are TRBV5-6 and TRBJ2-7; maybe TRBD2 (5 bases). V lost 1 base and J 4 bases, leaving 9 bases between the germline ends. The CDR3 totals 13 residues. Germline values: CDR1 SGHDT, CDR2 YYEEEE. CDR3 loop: CASSLYRLYEQYF. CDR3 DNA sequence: TGTGCCAGCAGCTTGTACAGACTATACGAGCAGTACTTC.

The CDR3 spells CASSQDTGTSTDTQYF. In DNA, the CDR3 is TGCGCCAGCAGCCAAGATACTGGAACTAGCACAGATACGCAGTATTTT. J is TRBJ2-3 and V is TRBV4-3; D gene ambiguous. This CDR3 has 16 residues. Germline CDR1 and CDR2: LGHNA and YSLEER. Between the trimmed V and J ends, which lost 0 bases and 0 bases, there was a span of 10 bases.

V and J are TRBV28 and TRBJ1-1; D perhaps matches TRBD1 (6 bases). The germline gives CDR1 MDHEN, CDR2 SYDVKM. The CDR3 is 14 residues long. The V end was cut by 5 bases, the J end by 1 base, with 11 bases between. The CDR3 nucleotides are TGTGCCAGCAGTCTCACGACAGGGAACACTGAAGCTTTCTTT. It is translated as CASSLTTGNTEAFF.

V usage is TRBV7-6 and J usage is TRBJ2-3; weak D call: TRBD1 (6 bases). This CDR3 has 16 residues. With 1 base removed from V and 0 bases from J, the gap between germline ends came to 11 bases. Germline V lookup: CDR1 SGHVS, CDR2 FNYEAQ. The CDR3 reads CASSLVGTSSTDTQYF. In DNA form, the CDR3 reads TGTGCCAGCAGCTTAGTCGGGACATCTAGCACAGATACGCAGTATTTT.